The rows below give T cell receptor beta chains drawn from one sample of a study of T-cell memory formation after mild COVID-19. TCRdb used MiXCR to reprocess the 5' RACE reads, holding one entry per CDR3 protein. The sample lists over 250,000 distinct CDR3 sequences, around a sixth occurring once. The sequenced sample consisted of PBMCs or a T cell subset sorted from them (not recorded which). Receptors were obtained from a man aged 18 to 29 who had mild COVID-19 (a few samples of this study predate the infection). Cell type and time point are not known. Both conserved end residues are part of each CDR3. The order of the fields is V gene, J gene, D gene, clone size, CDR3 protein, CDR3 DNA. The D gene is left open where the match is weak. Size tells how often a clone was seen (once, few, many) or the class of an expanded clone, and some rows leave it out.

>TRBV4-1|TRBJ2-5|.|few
CASSQVELAFSPLETQYF
TGCGCCAGCAGCCAAGTGGAACTAGCATTTTCCCCCCTCGAGACCCAGTACTTC
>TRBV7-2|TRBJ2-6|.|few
CASSLVGALGANVLTF
TGTGCCAGCAGCTTAGTGGGGGCGCTGGGGGCCAACGTCCTGACTTTC
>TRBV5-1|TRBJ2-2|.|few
CASSRDGELFF
TGCGCCAGCAGCCGGGACGGGGAGCTGTTTTTT
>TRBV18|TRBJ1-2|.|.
CASSPKTGGYSF
TGTGCCAGCTCACCAAAGACGGGTGGCTACTCCTTC
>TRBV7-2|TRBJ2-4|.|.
CASSYSTIKQGVHFF
TGTGCCAGCAGCTACAGTACCATTAAACAGGGAGTCCACTTCTTC
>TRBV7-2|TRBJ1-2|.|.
CASSLDREDGYTF
TGTGCCAGCAGCTTAGACAGGGAGGACGGCTACACCTTC
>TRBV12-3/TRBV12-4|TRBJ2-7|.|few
CASRGLGARTYEQYF
TGTGCCAGCAGGGGATTAGGAGCAAGAACCTACGAGCAGTACTTC
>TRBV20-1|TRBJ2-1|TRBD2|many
CSARVQAGEYNEQFF
TGCAGTGCTAGAGTGCAAGCGGGGGAGTACAATGAGCAGTTCTTC
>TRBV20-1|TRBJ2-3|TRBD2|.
CSGVAGEGTDTQYF
TGCAGTGGTGTGGCGGGGGAGGGTACAGATACGCAGTATTTT
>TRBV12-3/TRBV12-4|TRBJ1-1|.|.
CASSLVAVFF
TGTGCCAGCAGTTTGGTGGCGGTTTTCTTT
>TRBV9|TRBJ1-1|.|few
CASSVVVGHTEAFF
TGTGCCAGCAGCGTAGTCGTCGGTCACACTGAAGCTTTCTTT
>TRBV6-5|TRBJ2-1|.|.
CASSLGLGGSYNEQFF
TGTGCCAGCAGTTTGGGACTGGGGGGCTCCTACAATGAGCAGTTCTTC
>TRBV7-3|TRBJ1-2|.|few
CASSPGGTRDGYTF
TGTGCCAGCAGCCCCGGCGGGACCCGGGATGGCTACACCTTC
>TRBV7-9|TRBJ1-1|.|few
CASSRPGGVPEAFF
TGTGCCAGCAGTCGACCCGGGGGGGTTCCTGAAGCTTTCTTT
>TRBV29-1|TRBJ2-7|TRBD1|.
CSVEDPGQGNHEQYF
TGCAGCGTTGAAGATCCGGGACAGGGTAACCACGAGCAGTACTTC
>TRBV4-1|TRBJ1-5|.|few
CASSRVRGQPQHF
TGCGCCAGCAGCCGGGTGAGGGGACAGCCCCAGCATTTT
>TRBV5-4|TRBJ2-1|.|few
CASSLWSSYNEQFF
TGTGCCAGCAGCTTGTGGAGCTCCTACAATGAGCAGTTCTTC
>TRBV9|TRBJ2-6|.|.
CASSVDGRSGANVLTF
TGTGCCAGCAGCGTAGACGGGCGCTCTGGGGCCAACGTCCTGACTTTC
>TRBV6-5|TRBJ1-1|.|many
CASSPRGNTEAFF
TGTGCCAGCAGCCCGCGGGGCAACACTGAAGCTTTCTTT
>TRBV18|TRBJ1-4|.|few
CASSPQGKGEKLFF
TGTGCCAGCTCACCACAGGGGAAAGGAGAAAAACTGTTTTTT
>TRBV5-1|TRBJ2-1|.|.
CASSLAVRESFNEQFF
TGCGCCAGCAGCTTGGCGGTCAGGGAATCCTTCAATGAGCAGTTCTTC
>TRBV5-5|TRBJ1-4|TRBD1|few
CASSPTGTGGEKLFF
TGTGCCAGCAGCCCAACCGGGACAGGGGGTGAAAAACTGTTTTTT
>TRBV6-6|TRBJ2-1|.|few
CASSSSGRQGQFF
TGTGCCAGCAGTTCATCCGGGCGGCAAGGGCAGTTCTTC
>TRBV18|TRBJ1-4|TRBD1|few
CASSGQVNEKLFF
TGTGCCAGCTCCGGACAGGTTAATGAAAAACTGTTTTTT
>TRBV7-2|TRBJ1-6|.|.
CASSLVSGGDSPLHF
TGTGCCAGCAGCTTAGTCTCGGGAGGCGATTCACCCCTCCACTTT
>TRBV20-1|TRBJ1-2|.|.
CSAKGGRAHGYTF
TGCAGTGCTAAAGGGGGACGGGCTCATGGCTACACCTTC